Listed below are T cell receptor beta chains from one sample, sequenced in a study of blood T cells in healthy people across ages. TCRdb passed the 5' RACE reads through MiXCR, listing each CDR3 protein once. Of roughly 560,000 distinct CDR3 sequences listed, around 24% are singletons. These data were also reused for a study on T cells of mothers and their children.

The sequenced material came from blood. These TCRs come from a boy between 10 and 17 years old in good health. The CDR3 runs from the conserved cysteine through the conserved F or W. The order of the fields is V gene, clone size, J gene, D gene, CDR3 protein, CDR3 DNA. D genes are given only for firm matches. Clone size, where shown, is once, few, many, or a class for clones that have expanded.

V gene: TRBV3-1; clone size: .; J gene: TRBJ1-2; D gene: .; CDR3 protein: CASGQYRSGYTF; CDR3 DNA: TGTGCCAGCGGCCAATACAGAAGCGGCTACACCTTC
V gene: TRBV12-3/TRBV12-4; clone size: .; J gene: TRBJ2-3; D gene: TRBD2; CDR3 protein: CASSFRGGGADTQYF; CDR3 DNA: TGTGCCAGCAGTTTTAGGGGCGGGGGGGCAGATACGCAGTATTTT
V gene: TRBV15; clone size: few; J gene: TRBJ2-5; D gene: .; CDR3 protein: CATSRDSAGAFIAAQYF; CDR3 DNA: TGTGCCACCAGCAGAGATAGCGCGGGTGCCTTTATCGCGGCCCAGTACTTC
V gene: TRBV6-5; clone size: .; J gene: TRBJ2-7; D gene: TRBD1; CDR3 protein: CASSQTGTGKTYEQYF; CDR3 DNA: TGTGCCAGCAGTCAGACCGGGACAGGCAAAACCTACGAGCAGTACTTC
V gene: TRBV7-2; clone size: .; J gene: TRBJ2-1; D gene: TRBD2; CDR3 protein: CASSLGLAESSYNEQFF; CDR3 DNA: TGTGCCAGCAGCTTAGGACTAGCGGAGAGCTCCTACAATGAGCAGTTCTTC
V gene: TRBV6-1; clone size: few; J gene: TRBJ1-1; D gene: TRBD1; CDR3 protein: CASRSPGTGGSRGFTEAFF; CDR3 DNA: TGCGCCAGCAGATCACCCGGGACAGGGGGCTCTAGGGGTTTCACTGAAGCTTTCTTT
V gene: TRBV5-6; clone size: .; J gene: TRBJ2-2; D gene: .; CDR3 protein: CASSLKGGPGELFF; CDR3 DNA: TGTGCCAGCAGCTTGAAGGGGGGGCCCGGGGAGCTGTTTTTT
V gene: TRBV27; clone size: few; J gene: TRBJ2-1; D gene: TRBD2; CDR3 protein: CASSFSGSLGNEQFF; CDR3 DNA: TGTGCCAGCAGTTTTAGCGGGAGTCTGGGCAATGAGCAGTTCTTC
V gene: TRBV20-1; clone size: .; J gene: TRBJ1-2; D gene: .; CDR3 protein: CSARDRARPSNYGYTF; CDR3 DNA: TGCAGTGCTAGAGATCGGGCCAGACCATCTAACTATGGCTACACCTTC
V gene: TRBV9; clone size: few; J gene: TRBJ2-7; D gene: .; CDR3 protein: CASSPPRQGSSYEQYF; CDR3 DNA: TGTGCCAGCAGCCCCCCCAGGCAGGGGAGCTCCTACGAGCAGTACTTC
V gene: TRBV5-6; clone size: few; J gene: TRBJ2-7; D gene: .; CDR3 protein: CASSLHGQWGIAYEQYF; CDR3 DNA: TGTGCCAGCAGCTTGCATGGACAGTGGGGAATTGCCTACGAGCAGTACTTC
V gene: TRBV27; clone size: .; J gene: TRBJ1-6; D gene: .; CDR3 protein: CASSSAGKGQPYF; CDR3 DNA: TGTGCCAGCAGTTCCGCGGGAAAAGGACAGCCATATTTT
V gene: TRBV30; clone size: few; J gene: TRBJ2-5; D gene: TRBD2; CDR3 protein: CAWRLAGGQETQYF; CDR3 DNA: TGTGCCTGGCGACTAGCGGGGGGTCAAGAGACCCAGTACTTC
V gene: TRBV28; clone size: .; J gene: TRBJ2-5; D gene: .; CDR3 protein: CASNRERGTQYF; CDR3 DNA: TGTGCCAGCAACCGGGAGAGGGGGACCCAGTACTTC
V gene: TRBV3-1; clone size: few; J gene: TRBJ1-2; D gene: .; CDR3 protein: CASSPWRSAGMYGYTF; CDR3 DNA: TGTGCCAGCAGCCCCTGGAGGTCGGCCGGAATGTATGGCTACACCTTC
V gene: TRBV4-3; clone size: few; J gene: TRBJ1-1; D gene: .; CDR3 protein: CASSQDRHSAGTEAFF; CDR3 DNA: TGCGCCAGCAGCCAAGATCGGCACAGCGCTGGAACTGAAGCTTTCTTT
V gene: TRBV11-2; clone size: few; J gene: TRBJ2-2; D gene: .; CDR3 protein: CASSFLGGNTGELFF; CDR3 DNA: TGTGCCAGCAGCTTTTTAGGAGGTAACACCGGGGAGCTGTTTTTT
V gene: TRBV12-3/TRBV12-4; clone size: few; J gene: TRBJ2-2; D gene: .; CDR3 protein: CASSPPWVGNTGELFF; CDR3 DNA: TGTGCCAGCAGTCCCCCCTGGGTCGGGAACACCGGGGAGCTGTTTTTT
V gene: TRBV5-1; clone size: .; J gene: TRBJ2-7; D gene: .; CDR3 protein: CASGSLDRPDEQYF; CDR3 DNA: TGCGCCAGCGGCTCCCTAGACAGGCCCGACGAGCAGTACTTC
V gene: TRBV6-6; clone size: few; J gene: TRBJ1-6; D gene: .; CDR3 protein: CASSPATINSPLHF; CDR3 DNA: TGTGCCAGCAGCCCCGCGACAATTAATTCACCCCTCCACTTT
V gene: TRBV12-3/TRBV12-4; clone size: .; J gene: TRBJ2-7; D gene: .; CDR3 protein: CASSGDSGEQYF; CDR3 DNA: TGTGCCAGCAGTGGGGACAGCGGGGAGCAGTACTTC
V gene: TRBV4-3; clone size: few; J gene: TRBJ1-4; D gene: .; CDR3 protein: CASSQDLGEKLFF; CDR3 DNA: TGCGCCAGCAGCCAAGATTTGGGGGAAAAACTGTTTTTT
V gene: TRBV7-2; clone size: many; J gene: TRBJ2-5; D gene: .; CDR3 protein: CASSLEGLGTQYF; CDR3 DNA: TGTGCCAGCAGCTTGGAAGGGTTGGGGACCCAGTACTTC
V gene: TRBV28; clone size: .; J gene: TRBJ2-3; D gene: .; CDR3 protein: CASSSWTLPSTDTQYF; CDR3 DNA: TGTGCCAGCAGTTCCTGGACTTTGCCGAGCACAGATACGCAGTATTTT
V gene: TRBV7-2; clone size: .; J gene: TRBJ1-1; D gene: .; CDR3 protein: CASSLEAGVGTEAFF; CDR3 DNA: TGTGCCAGCAGCTTAGAGGCAGGGGTCGGGACTGAAGCTTTCTTT
V gene: TRBV28; clone size: .; J gene: TRBJ2-5; D gene: TRBD1; CDR3 protein: CASSFLGTGSQETQYF; CDR3 DNA: TGTGCCAGCAGTTTCCTCGGGACAGGGTCCCAAGAGACCCAGTACTTC
V gene: TRBV27; clone size: .; J gene: TRBJ2-7; D gene: TRBD2; CDR3 protein: CANGPGAGAYEQYF; CDR3 DNA: TGTGCCAACGGCCCAGGAGCGGGAGCCTACGAGCAGTACTTC
V gene: TRBV5-5; clone size: few; J gene: TRBJ2-5; D gene: TRBD2; CDR3 protein: CASSLAWLAGVPQETQYF; CDR3 DNA: TGTGCCAGCAGCTTGGCGTGGCTAGCGGGAGTGCCGCAAGAGACCCAGTACTTC
V gene: TRBV28; clone size: .; J gene: TRBJ2-1; D gene: .; CDR3 protein: CASRPPGNEQFF; CDR3 DNA: TGTGCCAGCAGGCCCCCGGGGAATGAGCAGTTCTTC
V gene: TRBV18; clone size: few; J gene: TRBJ2-2; D gene: .; CDR3 protein: CASSPLPSNTGELFF; CDR3 DNA: TGTGCCAGCTCACCTCTACCCTCCAACACCGGGGAGCTGTTTTTT
V gene: TRBV16; clone size: .; J gene: TRBJ1-1; D gene: .; CDR3 protein: CASSRQSGGLAFF; CDR3 DNA: TGTGCCAGCAGCCGACAATCGGGGGGATTAGCTTTCTTT